The entry below describes one TCR beta chain. The data are from a study of blood T cell repertoires in COVID-19. Sequenced by immunoSEQ multiplex PCR; TCRdb stores in-frame clones only, minus some. In the table there are over 150,000 clones, about 88% of which are singletons. The CDR3 length is 13 residues. Germline CDR1 SGHTA, CDR2 FQGNSA. The V and J ends lost 3 bases and 4 bases respectively, with 9 bases between them. The receptor comes from a man between 45 and 60 years old who had recovered from COVID-19. The V and J genes are TRBV7-2 and TRBJ1-2; D is undetermined. Sequenced input: peripheral blood. Here the CDR3 reads CASSLASSYGYTF. As DNA, the CDR3 is TGTGCCAGCAGCTTGGCCTCTTCCTATGGCTACACCTTC.